The rows below give T cell receptor beta chains drawn from one sample of a study of blood T cell repertoires in COVID-19. Sequenced by immunoSEQ multiplex PCR; TCRdb stores in-frame clones only, minus some. The table records around 200,000 clones, roughly 89% of them present only once. The specimen was PBMCs or T cells enriched from blood (not recorded which). These receptors originate from a man between 18 and 29 years old with acute COVID-19. CDR3s include the opening cysteine and the closing phenylalanine or tryptophan. Not all rows give a size; the values are once, few, many and, for expanded clones, a class.

cdr3_aa: CAISDSGLQETQYF
j_call: TRBJ2-5
v_call: TRBV10-3
clone_size: .

cdr3_aa: CASSFYGGELFF
j_call: TRBJ2-2
v_call: TRBV5-4
clone_size: .

cdr3_aa: CASSLSGPYEQYF
j_call: TRBJ2-7
v_call: TRBV28
clone_size: .

cdr3_aa: CASSTGETQYF
j_call: TRBJ2-5
v_call: TRBV5-1
clone_size: .

cdr3_aa: CAISGTGNTGELFF
j_call: TRBJ2-2
v_call: TRBV19
clone_size: .

cdr3_aa: CASSPTWGGYGYTF
j_call: TRBJ1-2
v_call: TRBV7-2
clone_size: .

cdr3_aa: CASSIGRQYEQYF
j_call: TRBJ2-7
v_call: TRBV19
clone_size: once

cdr3_aa: CATRLAGGLGETQYF
j_call: TRBJ2-5
v_call: TRBV6-5
clone_size: .

cdr3_aa: CASSYDARSGNTIYF
j_call: TRBJ1-3
v_call: TRBV6-2/TRBV6-3
clone_size: .

cdr3_aa: CASSATGTSNTGELFF
j_call: TRBJ2-2
v_call: TRBV9
clone_size: .

cdr3_aa: CATSRDKFSSGNTIYF
j_call: TRBJ1-3
v_call: TRBV15
clone_size: .

cdr3_aa: CASSAEAYTEAFF
j_call: TRBJ1-1
v_call: TRBV11-3
clone_size: few

cdr3_aa: CASSPAGGTYEQYF
j_call: TRBJ2-7
v_call: TRBV27
clone_size: .

cdr3_aa: CAISESFGRGTQYF
j_call: TRBJ2-5
v_call: TRBV10-3
clone_size: .

cdr3_aa: CASSPGLAGEQFF
j_call: TRBJ2-1
v_call: TRBV18
clone_size: .

cdr3_aa: CASSRLTTGYAQETQYF
j_call: TRBJ2-5
v_call: TRBV3-1/TRBV3-2
clone_size: .

cdr3_aa: CASSPGHNQPQHF
j_call: TRBJ1-5
v_call: TRBV7-8
clone_size: .

cdr3_aa: CASSPSHSGNTIYF
j_call: TRBJ1-3
v_call: TRBV11-2
clone_size: .

cdr3_aa: CAISESHRQASNQPQHF
j_call: TRBJ1-5
v_call: TRBV10-3
clone_size: .

cdr3_aa: CASSFHSGFNEQFF
j_call: TRBJ2-1
v_call: TRBV27
clone_size: .

cdr3_aa: CASSQVGVRRGNQPQHF
j_call: TRBJ1-5
v_call: TRBV4-1
clone_size: .

cdr3_aa: CASSPGWRRGSGTDTQYF
j_call: TRBJ2-3
v_call: TRBV4-1
clone_size: .

cdr3_aa: CAWSIAGYNEQFF
j_call: TRBJ2-1
v_call: TRBV30
clone_size: few

cdr3_aa: CASSSRLAGLNEQFF
j_call: TRBJ2-1
v_call: TRBV5-6
clone_size: .